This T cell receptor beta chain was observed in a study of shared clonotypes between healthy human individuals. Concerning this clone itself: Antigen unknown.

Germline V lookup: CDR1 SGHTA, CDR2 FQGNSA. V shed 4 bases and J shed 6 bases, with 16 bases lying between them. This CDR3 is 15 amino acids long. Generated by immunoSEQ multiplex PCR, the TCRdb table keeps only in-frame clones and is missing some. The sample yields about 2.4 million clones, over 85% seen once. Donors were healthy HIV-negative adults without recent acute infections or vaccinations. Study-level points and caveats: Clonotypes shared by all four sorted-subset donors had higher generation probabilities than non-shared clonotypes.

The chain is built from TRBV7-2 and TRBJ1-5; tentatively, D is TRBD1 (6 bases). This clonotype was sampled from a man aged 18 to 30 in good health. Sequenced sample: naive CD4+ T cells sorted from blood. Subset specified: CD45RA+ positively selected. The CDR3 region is CASSYLSGAGQPQHF. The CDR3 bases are TGTGCCAGCAGCTATTTATCGGGGGCCGGTCAGCCCCAGCATTTT.